These 23 T cell receptor beta chains were all obtained from the same sample, sequenced in a study of identifying expanded T cells in peripheral blood. Sequencing was performed with immunoSEQ multiplex PCR; in TCRdb, only in-frame clones are kept and a portion is missing. This sample yields 50,000 to 65,000 clones, of which about 80% are seen a single time; 19% belongs to the top ten. The sample taken for sequencing was blood. These receptors originate from a person aged 18 to 75 in good health.

The chain combines TRBV27 with TRBJ2-7; tentatively, D is TRBD1 (6 bases). This CDR3 region has 14 residues. The V end was cut by 2 bases, the J end by 4 bases, with 12 bases between. The V gene's germline CDR1 is MNHEY and CDR2 SMNVEV (reference sequence). As DNA, the CDR3 is TGTGCCAGCAGTTTAGTAGAGGACAGATACGAGCAGTACGTC. Its translation is CASSLVEDRYEQYV.

For this clone: Compared with germline, one end of the junction differs, possibly owing to a read error. This sequence joins TRBV7-2 and TRBJ2-3; the match to TRBD1 covers 9 bases. Germline V gene data show CDR1 as SGHTA and CDR2 as FQGNSA. The CDR3 has 14 residues. The CDR3 loop is CASRTGGASGLLDF. Here the CDR3 DNA reads TGTGCCAGCCGTACAGGGGGCGCTAGCGGACTACTGGACTTT.

The rearrangement joins TRBV29-1 to TRBJ1-2, with 7 positions matching TRBD1. The V gene's germline CDR1 is SQVTM and CDR2 ANQGSEA. V lost 5 bases to trimming and J lost 4 bases; unmatched junction nucleotides: 16. The CDR3 totals 16 residues. CDR3 amino acids: CSVSDRQGEGSYGYTF. The CDR3 coding sequence is TGCAGCGTTTCTGACCGACAGGGAGAGGGTAGCTATGGCTACACCTTC.

This clone has just one count. The V gene is TRBV15, the J gene TRBJ1-2; 7 bases are shared with TRBD1. Unmatched junction bases numbered 8, after V lost 6 bases and J lost 4 bases. CDR1 and CDR2 (germline): LNHNV, YYDKDF (reference sequence). This CDR3 has 14 amino acids. The CDR3 region is CATRMAGGIYGYTF. The CDR3 DNA reads as TGTGCCACCAGGATGGCAGGGGGAATCTATGGCTACACCTTC. Full variable domain (missing parts from reference TRBV15 and TRBJ1-2): DAMVIQNPRYQVTQFGKPVTLSCSQTLNHNVMYWYQQKSSQAPKLLFHYYDKDFNNEADTPDNFQSRRPNTSFCFLDIRSPGLGDTAMYLCATRMAGGIYGYTFGSGTRLTVV.

This clone was observed a handful of times. The rearrangement uses TRBV6-1 and TRBJ1-2; D may be TRBD1 (5 bases). The CDR3 contains 14 residues. The germline CDR1 and CDR2 sequences are MNHNS and SASEGT. The V and J ends lost 4 bases and 4 bases respectively, with 13 bases between them. The CDR3 sequence: CASSVPGGGYGYTF. The DNA of the CDR3 is TGTGCCAGCAGTGTCCCTGGGGGAGGCTATGGCTACACCTTC.

V gene TRBV6-5 combines with J gene TRBJ1-1; 9 bases align to TRBD1. There are 13 residues in the CDR3. From germline, CDR1 is MNHEY and CDR2 SVGAGI. Losses at the gene ends were 2 bases for V and 10 bases for J; bases not matched to a gene: 5. In DNA form, the CDR3 reads TGTGCCAGCAGTTACGGGAACAGGGGGCGAGCTTTCTTT. Protein product: CASSYGNRGRAFF.

V usage is TRBV6-1 and J usage is TRBJ2-2; 7 bases are a match to TRBD1. The CDR3 extends over 14 amino acids. The V and J ends lost 8 bases and 0 bases, in that order; junction bases with no gene match: 3. Germline V gene lookup returns CDR1 MNHNS and CDR2 SASEGT. CDR3: CASRGQPNTGELFF. In DNA form, the CDR3 reads TGTGCCAGCCGGGGACAGCCGAACACCGGGGAGCTGTTTTTT.

The chain carries TRBV5-5 and TRBJ1-1; D is uncertain. The CDR3 extends over 14 amino acids. Deletions cut 0 bases from V and 0 bases from J, with 6 bases between. Germline CDR1 and CDR2: SGHKS and YYEKEE (reference sequence). The CDR3 nucleotides read TGTGCCAGCAGCTTGGCAACTTTGAACACTGAAGCTTTCTTT. Amino acid sequence: CASSLATLNTEAFF.

The chain couples TRBV5-4 to TRBJ1-2; 9 bases agree with TRBD1. Germline CDR1 reads SGHNT; CDR2 reads YYREEE (reference sequence). The CDR3 is 16 residues long. Trimming took 3 bases from V and 2 from J; bases not matched to a gene: 8. The CDR3 DNA reads as TGTGCCAGCAGCTCGGGGACAGGGCGGGCAAACTATGGCTACACCTTC. It yields the protein CASSSGTGRANYGYTF. The whole variable domain, filled in from reference TRBV5-4 and TRBJ1-2, reads ETGVTQSPTHLIKTRGQQVTLRCSSQSGHNTVSWYQQALGQGPQFIFQYYREEENGRGNFPPRFSGLQFPNYSSELNVNALELDDSALYLCASSSGTGRANYGYTFGSGTRLTVV.

The rearrangement links TRBV19 to TRBJ1-3, with D perhaps matching TRBD1 (6 bases). Germline V gene lookup returns CDR1 LNHDA and CDR2 SQIVND (reference sequence). The CDR3 loop spans 15 amino acids. Trimming cost V 7 bases and J 4 bases, with 17 bases left between them. CDR3 sequence (DNA): TGTGCCAGTAACCCAAAGACAGGAGGAGGAAACACCATATATTTT. Translating gives CASNPKTGGGNTIYF. Combining the CDR3 with reference TRBV19 and TRBJ1-3 gives the whole variable domain DGGITQSPKYLFRKEGQNVTLSCEQNLNHDAMYWYRQDPGQGLRLIYYSQIVNDFQKGDIAEGYSVSREKKESFPLTVTSAQKNPTAFYLCASNPKTGGGNTIYFGEGSWLTVV.

The chain links TRBV19 to TRBJ2-5; TRBD1 matches at 9 bases. The CDR3 has 16 amino acids. Per germline, CDR1 LNHDA and CDR2 SQIVND (reference sequence). J lost 5 bases, V lost 3 bases, and 10 bases had no gene match. CDR3 in DNA: TGTGCCAGTAGTATGGGACAGGGACGAGTACACGAGACCCAGTACTTC. Amino acid sequence: CASSMGQGRVHETQYF.

The CDR3 is CASSEAGGNQPQHF. The CDR3 DNA is TGTGCCAGCAGCGAGGCCGGAGGCAATCAGCCCCAGCATTTT. The rearrangement links TRBV7-2 to TRBJ1-5; no reliable D call. The length of the CDR3 is 14 residues. Germline values: CDR1 SGHTA, CDR2 FQGNSA. V shed 5 bases and J shed 2 bases, with 10 bases lying between them.

This clone was seen just once. This chain links TRBV27 with TRBJ2-1; the D gene could be TRBD1 or TRBD2 (5 bases each). Germline CDR1 and CDR2: MNHEY and SMNVEV (reference sequence). The ends were cut back, 5 bases at V and 9 bases at J, with 11 bases in the middle. This CDR3 has 12 residues. This chain's CDR3 is CASSPGGIEQFF. The CDR3 region has the DNA TGTGCCAGCAGTCCTGGGGGTATTGAGCAGTTCTTC.

The chain uses TRBV19 and TRBJ1-6; D unclear. This CDR3 region has 20 residues. V lost 5 bases and J lost 0, with 23 bases in between. From germline, CDR1 is LNHDA and CDR2 SQIVND (reference sequence). The CDR3 spells CASSDRFTADPDSYNSPLHF. The CDR3 DNA reads as TGTGCCAGTAGTGACCGATTTACGGCAGACCCCGACTCCTATAATTCACCCCTCCACTTT.

The chain couples TRBV7-6 to TRBJ2-1, with TRBD2 matching 8 bases. This CDR3 comprises 13 residues. Germline V gene lookup returns CDR1 SGHVS and CDR2 FNYEAQ. Trimming cost V 7 bases and J 7 bases; bases outside gene matches: 6. The CDR3: CASTRGGLNEQFF. CDR3 coding DNA: TGTGCCAGCACCCGGGGGGGCCTAAATGAGCAGTTCTTC. Drawing the rest from reference TRBV7-6 and TRBJ2-1, the complete variable domain is GAGVSQSPRYKVTKRGQDVALRCDPISGHVSLYWYRQALGQGPEFLTYFNYEAQQDKSGLPNDRFSAERPEGSISTLTIQRTEQRDSAMYRCASTRGGLNEQFFGPGTRLTVL.

This CDR3 is CASGQVVETQYF. CDR3 nucleotides: TGTGCCAGCGGACAGGTCGTAGAGACCCAGTACTTC. V gene TRBV2 combines with J gene TRBJ2-5; TRBD1 matches 7 bases. The junction had 4 bases not matched to a gene; V was cut back by 8 bases and J by 4 bases. The CDR3 has 12 amino acids. CDR1 SNHLY and CDR2 FYNNEI come from the germline V gene.

The rearrangement uses TRBV6-5 and TRBJ1-6; D remains unclear. The CDR3 extends over 15 amino acids. Trimming left V 2 bases short and J 7 bases short, with 12 bases between. Germline CDR1 MNHEY, CDR2 SVGAGI. CDR3 coding DNA: TGTGCCAGCAGTTACGCACGAGAGTGGAATTCACCCCTCCACTTT. This encodes CASSYAREWNSPLHF.

The chain links TRBV20-1 to TRBJ2-1; D remains unclear. Per germline, CDR1 DFQATT and CDR2 SNEGSKA (reference sequence). V was trimmed by 6 bases and J by 5 bases, leaving 8 bases between them. The CDR3 covers 11 residues. The CDR3 spells CSAGGHNEQFF. Here the CDR3 DNA reads TGCAGTGCGGGCGGACACAATGAGCAGTTCTTC.

The rearrangement uses TRBV5-1 and TRBJ1-2; a weak D match, TRBD1 (6 bases). From germline, CDR1 is SGHRS and CDR2 YFSETQ. V was clipped by 5 bases and J by 2 bases, with 13 bases between them. The CDR3 consists of 14 residues. The CDR3 here is CASRDSDINYGYTF. The CDR3 coding sequence is TGCGCCAGCAGGGACAGCGATATAAACTATGGCTACACCTTC. Combining the CDR3 with reference TRBV5-1 and TRBJ1-2 gives the whole variable domain KAGVTQTPRYLIKTRGQQVTLSCSPISGHRSVSWYQQTPGQGLQFLFEYFSETQRNKGNFPGRFSGRQFSNSRSEMNVSTLELGDSALYLCASRDSDINYGYTFGSGTRLTVV.

The rearrangement links TRBV5-4 to TRBJ1-1; TRBD1 matches 9 bases. This CDR3 region has 16 residues. Germline values: CDR1 SGHNT, CDR2 YYREEE (reference sequence). Trimming removed 4 bases from V and 2 bases from J; junction bases left unmatched: 9. CDR3 region: CASSRGQGRVNTEAFF. The CDR3 DNA reads as TGTGCCAGCAGCCGCGGACAGGGGCGGGTAAACACTGAAGCTTTCTTT.

The chain joins TRBV2 to TRBJ1-1; D is ambiguous. Germline V gene data show CDR1 as SNHLY and CDR2 as FYNNEI. The CDR3 sequence is 17 residues long. V lost 2 bases and J lost 3, with 19 bases in between. The DNA for the CDR3 is TGTGCCAGCAGTGAAAGCTCACTTGGGCAGGCCGACACTGAAGCTTTCTTT. Amino acids: CASSESSLGQADTEAFF. Full variable domain (outside the CDR3, taken from reference TRBV2 and TRBJ1-1): EPEVTQTPSHQVTQMGQEVILRCVPISNHLYFYWYRQILGQKVEFLVSFYNNEISEKSEIFDDQFSVERPDGSNFTLKIRSTKLEDSAMYFCASSESSLGQADTEAFFGQGTRLTVV.

This chain joins TRBV7-9 and TRBJ1-1; D is unclear. The CDR3 is made up of 14 amino acids. Per germline, CDR1 SEHNR and CDR2 FQNEAQ (reference sequence). Trimming cost V 3 bases and J 2 bases, with 10 bases left between them. The CDR3 region is CASSFARGNTEAFF. As DNA, the CDR3 is TGTGCCAGCAGCTTCGCACGGGGTAACACTGAAGCTTTCTTT.

J is TRBJ1-2 and V is TRBV11-2, with TRBD1 matching over 8 bases. This CDR3 comprises 18 residues. CDR1 is SGHAT, CDR2 FQNNGV, per germline. V trimming: 4 bases; J trimming: 4 bases; junction bases outside the gene matches: 17. In DNA, the CDR3 is TGTGCCAGCAGCTCCCTAGGGAGCTCCCGGGACAGGCCCTATGGCTACACCTTC. This gives the protein CASSSLGSSRDRPYGYTF.